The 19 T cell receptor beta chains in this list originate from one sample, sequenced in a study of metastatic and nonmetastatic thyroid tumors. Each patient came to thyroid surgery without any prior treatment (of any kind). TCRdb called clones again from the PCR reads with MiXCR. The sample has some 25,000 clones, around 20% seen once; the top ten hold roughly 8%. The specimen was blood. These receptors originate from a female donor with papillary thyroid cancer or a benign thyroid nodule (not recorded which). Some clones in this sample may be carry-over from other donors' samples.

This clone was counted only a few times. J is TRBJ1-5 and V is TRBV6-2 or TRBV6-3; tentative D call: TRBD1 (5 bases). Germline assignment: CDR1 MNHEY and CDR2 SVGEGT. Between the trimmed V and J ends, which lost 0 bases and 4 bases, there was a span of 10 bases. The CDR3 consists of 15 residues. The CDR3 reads CASSYSTAGNQPQHF. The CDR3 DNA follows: TGTGCCAGCAGTTACTCGACAGCTGGTAATCAGCCCCAGCATTTT.

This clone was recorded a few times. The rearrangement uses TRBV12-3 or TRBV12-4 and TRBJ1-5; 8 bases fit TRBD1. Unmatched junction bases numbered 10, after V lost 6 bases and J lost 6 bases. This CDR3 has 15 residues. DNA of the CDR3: TGTGCCAGCAGCCCCAACGCAGGGGGCTTTCAGCCCCAGCATTTT. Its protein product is CASSPNAGGFQPQHF.

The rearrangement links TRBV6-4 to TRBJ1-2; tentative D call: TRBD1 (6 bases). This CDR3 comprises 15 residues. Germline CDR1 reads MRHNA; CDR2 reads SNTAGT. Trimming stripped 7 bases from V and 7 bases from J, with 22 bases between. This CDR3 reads CASIQDGWGAGGYTF. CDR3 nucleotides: TGTGCCAGCATCCAAGACGGTTGGGGGGCCGGTGGCTACACCTTC.

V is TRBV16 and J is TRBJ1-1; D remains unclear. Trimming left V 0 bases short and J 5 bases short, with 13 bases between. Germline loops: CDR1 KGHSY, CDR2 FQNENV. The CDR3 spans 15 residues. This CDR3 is CASSQSFILETEAFF. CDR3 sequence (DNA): TGTGCCAGCAGCCAATCGTTTATCCTGGAGACTGAAGCTTTCTTT.

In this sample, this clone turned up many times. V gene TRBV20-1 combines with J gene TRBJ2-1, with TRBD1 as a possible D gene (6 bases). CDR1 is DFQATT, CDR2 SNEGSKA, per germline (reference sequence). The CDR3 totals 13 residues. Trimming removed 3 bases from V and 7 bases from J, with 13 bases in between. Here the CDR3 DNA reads TGCAGTGCTAGGGACAGTCGAAAGAATGAGCAGTTCTTC. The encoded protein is CSARDSRKNEQFF.

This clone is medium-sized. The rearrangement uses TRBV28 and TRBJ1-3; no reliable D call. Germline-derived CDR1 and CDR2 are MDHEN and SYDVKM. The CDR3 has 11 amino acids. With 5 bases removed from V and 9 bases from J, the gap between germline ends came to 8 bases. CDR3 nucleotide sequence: TGTGCCAGCAGTGGGGTGGTCACCATATATTTT. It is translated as CASSGVVTIYF.

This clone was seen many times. In nucleotides, the CDR3 is TGTGCCAGCAGTTATTCCGGGACAGGATACACAGATACGCAGTATTTT. It specifies CASSYSGTGYTDTQYF. This chain joins TRBV12-3 or TRBV12-4 and TRBJ2-3, with TRBD1 matching 8 bases. CDR3 length equals 16 residues. J gave up 2 bases and V 4 bases, and 8 bases lay outside the gene matches.

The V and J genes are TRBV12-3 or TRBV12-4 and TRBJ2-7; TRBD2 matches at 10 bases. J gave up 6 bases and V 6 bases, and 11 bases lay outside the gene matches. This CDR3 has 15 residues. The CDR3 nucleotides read TGTGCCAGCAGCCCCGGGGGACTAGCGCTTCTCGAGCAGTACTTC. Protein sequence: CASSPGGLALLEQYF.

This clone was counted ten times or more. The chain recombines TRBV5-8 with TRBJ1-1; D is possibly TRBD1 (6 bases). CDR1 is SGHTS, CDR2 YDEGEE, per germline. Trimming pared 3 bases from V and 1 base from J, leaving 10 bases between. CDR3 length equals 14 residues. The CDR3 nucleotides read TGTGCCAGCAGCTCTCTGACAGGGAACACTGAAGCTTTCTTT. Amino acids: CASSSLTGNTEAFF.

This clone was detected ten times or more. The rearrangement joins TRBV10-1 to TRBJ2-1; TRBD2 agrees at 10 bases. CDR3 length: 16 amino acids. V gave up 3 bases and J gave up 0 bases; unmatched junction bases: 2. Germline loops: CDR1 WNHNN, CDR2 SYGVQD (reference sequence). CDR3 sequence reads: CASSDVAGGSYNEQFF. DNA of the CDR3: TGCGCCAGCAGTGATGTAGCGGGGGGCTCCTACAATGAGCAGTTCTTC.

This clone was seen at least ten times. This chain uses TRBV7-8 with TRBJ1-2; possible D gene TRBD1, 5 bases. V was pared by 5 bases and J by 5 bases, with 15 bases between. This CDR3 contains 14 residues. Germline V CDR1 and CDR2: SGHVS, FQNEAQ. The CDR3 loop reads CASSPRRGEYGYTF. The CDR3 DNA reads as TGTGCCAGCAGCCCCCGTCGAGGGGAGTATGGCTACACCTTC.

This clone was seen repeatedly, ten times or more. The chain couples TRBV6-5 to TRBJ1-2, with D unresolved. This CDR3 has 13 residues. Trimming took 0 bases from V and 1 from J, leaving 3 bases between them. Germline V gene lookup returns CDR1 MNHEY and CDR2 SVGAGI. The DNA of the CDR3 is TGTGCCAGCAGTTACTCATTTAACTATGGCTACACCTTC. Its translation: CASSYSFNYGYTF.

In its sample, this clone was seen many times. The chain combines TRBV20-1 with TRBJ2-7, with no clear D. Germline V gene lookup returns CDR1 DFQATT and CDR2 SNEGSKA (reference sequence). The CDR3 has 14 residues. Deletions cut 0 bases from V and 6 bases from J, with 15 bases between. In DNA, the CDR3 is TGCAGTGCTAGAGATCCCTACTACCTGACCGAGCAGTACTTC. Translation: CSARDPYYLTEQYF.

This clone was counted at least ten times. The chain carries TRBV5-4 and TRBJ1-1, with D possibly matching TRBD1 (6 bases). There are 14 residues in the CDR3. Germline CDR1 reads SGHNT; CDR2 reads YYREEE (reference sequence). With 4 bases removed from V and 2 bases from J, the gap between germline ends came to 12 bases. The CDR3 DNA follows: TGTGCCAGCAGCCTCCCGACAGGAAACACTGAAGCTTTCTTT. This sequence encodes CASSLPTGNTEAFF.

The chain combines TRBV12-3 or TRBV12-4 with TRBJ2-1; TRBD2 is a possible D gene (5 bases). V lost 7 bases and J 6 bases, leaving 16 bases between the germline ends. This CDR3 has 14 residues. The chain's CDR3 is CASKRADGLNEQFF. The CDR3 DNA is TGTGCCAGCAAGAGGGCGGACGGACTCAATGAGCAGTTCTTC.

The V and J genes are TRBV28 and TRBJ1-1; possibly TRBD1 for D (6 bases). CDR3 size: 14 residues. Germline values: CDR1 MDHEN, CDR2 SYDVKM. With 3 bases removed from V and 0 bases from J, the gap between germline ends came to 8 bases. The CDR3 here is CASSFGDMNTEAFF. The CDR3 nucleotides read TGTGCCAGCAGTTTTGGGGACATGAACACTGAAGCTTTCTTT. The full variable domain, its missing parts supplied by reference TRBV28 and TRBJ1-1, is DVKVTQSSRYLVKRTGEKVFLECVQDMDHENMFWYRQDPGLGLRLIYFSYDVKMKEKGDIPEGYSVSREKKERFSLILESASTNQTSMYLCASSFGDMNTEAFFGQGTRLTVV.

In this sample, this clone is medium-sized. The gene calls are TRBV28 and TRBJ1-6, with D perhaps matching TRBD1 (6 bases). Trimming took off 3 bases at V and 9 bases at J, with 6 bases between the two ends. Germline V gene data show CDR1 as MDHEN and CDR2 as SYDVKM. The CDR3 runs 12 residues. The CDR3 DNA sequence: TGTGCCAGCAGTTTCAGGGGTTCACCCCTCCACTTT. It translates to CASSFRGSPLHF.

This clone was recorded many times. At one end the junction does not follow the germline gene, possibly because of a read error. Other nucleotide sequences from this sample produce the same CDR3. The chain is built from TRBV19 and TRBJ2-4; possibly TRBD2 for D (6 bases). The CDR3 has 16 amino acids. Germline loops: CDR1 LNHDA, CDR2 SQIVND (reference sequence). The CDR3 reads CASTALGGGSKNIQYF. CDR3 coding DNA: TGTGCCAGTACCGCTCTGGGGGGTGGGTCCAAAAACATTCAGTACTTT.

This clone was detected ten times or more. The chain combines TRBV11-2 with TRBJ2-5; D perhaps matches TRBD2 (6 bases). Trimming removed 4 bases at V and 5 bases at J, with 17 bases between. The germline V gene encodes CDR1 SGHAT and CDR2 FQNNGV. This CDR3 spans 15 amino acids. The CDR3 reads CASSSPGGIGETQYF. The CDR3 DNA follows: TGTGCCAGCAGCTCCCCCGGGGGAATAGGGGAGACCCAGTACTTC.